Shown below are 5 T cell receptor beta chains from a single sample sequenced in a study of identifying expanded T cells in peripheral blood. TCRdb's table, derived via immunoSEQ multiplex PCR, lists solely in-frame clones and lacks some. The table has around 100,000 clones, approximately 89% seen once. Sequenced material: blood. The source is a person between 18 and 70 years old in good health.

The chain couples TRBV5-6 to TRBJ1-2; 9 nucleotides line up with TRBD1. This CDR3 contains 15 residues. From germline, CDR1 is SGHDT and CDR2 YYEEEE. After removal of 4 bases from V and 5 bases from J, the junction contained 9 bases not matched to a gene. DNA of the CDR3: TGTGCCAGCAGCGGGCGGGACAGGGTGAGGTATGGCTACACCTTC. Amino acids: CASSGRDRVRYGYTF.

The DNA for the CDR3 is TGTGCCAGCAGTTTTTCAACAGGGGTTGAGCAGTTCTTC. Translation: CASSFSTGVEQFF. V gene TRBV27 combines with J gene TRBJ2-1; 7 positions match TRBD1. Germline V gene sequence: CDR1 MNHEY, CDR2 SMNVEV (reference sequence). The CDR3 has 13 residues. After removal of 3 bases from V and 9 bases from J, the junction contained 5 bases not matched to a gene.

The rearrangement joins TRBV10-1 to TRBJ1-4; perhaps TRBD1 as D (5 bases). The CDR3 contains 15 residues. Trimming removed 2 bases from V and 4 bases from J, with 11 bases in between. Germline CDR1 WNHNN, CDR2 SYGVQD (reference sequence). As DNA, the CDR3 is TGCGCCAGCAGTGAGGTCCTGGGGGATAATGAAAAACTGTTTTTT. Its translation: CASSEVLGDNEKLFF.

The chain employs TRBV5-5 and TRBJ2-7, with 10 bases that match TRBD1. V lost 4 bases to trimming and J lost 4 bases; unmatched junction nucleotides: 8. The germline V gene has CDR1 SGHKS and CDR2 YYEKEE (reference sequence). The CDR3 is made up of 15 amino acids. The CDR3 spells CASSKGTGAFYEQYF. The DNA for the CDR3 is TGTGCCAGCAGCAAAGGGACAGGGGCATTTTACGAGCAGTACTTC.

The CDR3 DNA reads TGCGCCAGCAGCTTGGAGGGCACCTTCAACTATGGCTACACCTTC. Its protein is CASSLEGTFNYGYTF. The J gene is TRBJ1-2, the V gene TRBV5-1, with no clear D. The CDR3 has 15 amino acids. Germline-derived CDR1 and CDR2 are SGHRS and YFSETQ. The ends were cut back, 0 bases at V and 2 bases at J, with 11 bases in the middle.